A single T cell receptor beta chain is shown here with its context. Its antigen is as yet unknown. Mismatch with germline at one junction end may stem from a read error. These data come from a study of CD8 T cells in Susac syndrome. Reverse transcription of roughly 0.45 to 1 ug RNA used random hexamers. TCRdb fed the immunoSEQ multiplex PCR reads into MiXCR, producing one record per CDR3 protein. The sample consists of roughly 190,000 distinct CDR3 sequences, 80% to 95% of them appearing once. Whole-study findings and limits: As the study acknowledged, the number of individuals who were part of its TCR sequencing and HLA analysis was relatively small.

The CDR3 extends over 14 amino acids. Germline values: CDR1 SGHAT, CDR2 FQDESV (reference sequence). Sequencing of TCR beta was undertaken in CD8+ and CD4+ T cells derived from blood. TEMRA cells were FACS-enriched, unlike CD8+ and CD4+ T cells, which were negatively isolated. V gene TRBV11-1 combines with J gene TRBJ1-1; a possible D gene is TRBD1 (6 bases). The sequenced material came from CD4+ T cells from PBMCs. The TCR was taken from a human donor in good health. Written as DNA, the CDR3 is TGTGCCAGCAGTGAGCTGGGGGGGCCCACTGGAGCTTTCTTT. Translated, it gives CASSELGGPTGAFF.